These 6 T cell receptor beta chains share one sample of origin, sequenced in a study of shared clonotypes between healthy human individuals. Clones were sequenced by immunoSEQ multiplex PCR, and TCRdb holds only the in-frame ones, with some missing. The sample consists of hundreds of thousands of clones, about three quarters of them appearing once. Sequencing was carried out using memory CD4+ T cells sorted from blood. The sample's subset: CD45RA-negative fraction. Receptor source: a woman under 40 in good health.

This sequence joins TRBV6-6 and TRBJ2-7; D perhaps matches TRBD1 (7 bases). Trimming cost V 5 bases and J 5 bases, with 19 bases left between them. CDR3 length equals 15 residues. Germline V gives CDR1 MNHNY, CDR2 SVGAGI (reference sequence). CDR3 coding DNA: TGTGCCAGCAGTACGGGCGGGACAGCCGGTAACGAGCAGTACTTC. Its translation: CASSTGGTAGNEQYF.

The chain carries TRBV10-1 and TRBJ1-2; 8 bases are shared with TRBD1. There are 13 residues in the CDR3. Trimming took 3 bases from V and 5 from J; bases not matched to a gene: 2. Germline lookup yields CDR1 WNHNN and CDR2 SYGVQD (reference sequence). CDR3 loop: CASSDQGAYGYTF. The CDR3 DNA follows: TGCGCCAGCAGTGATCAGGGGGCGTATGGCTACACCTTC.

The V gene is TRBV2, the J gene TRBJ2-1, with D perhaps matching TRBD2 (6 bases). Germline V CDR1 and CDR2: SNHLY, FYNNEI. Deletions cut 8 bases from V and 6 bases from J, with 11 bases between. This CDR3 region has 12 residues. The CDR3 region has the DNA TGTGCCAGCTCGGACTATACCAATGAGCAGTTCTTC. This encodes CASSDYTNEQFF.

A single count supports this clone. V usage is TRBV7-3 and J usage is TRBJ2-3; D might be TRBD1 or TRBD2, each matching 6 bases. V lost 4 bases to trimming and J lost 5 bases, with 16 bases between them. This CDR3 has 15 amino acids. CDR1 SGHTA and CDR2 FQGTGA come from the germline V gene. The CDR3 reads CASSSEGGLRDTQYF. Here the CDR3 DNA reads TGTGCCAGCAGCTCAGAGGGGGGTTTGAGAGATACGCAGTATTTT.

The gene calls are TRBV5-1 and TRBJ2-1; D unresolved. The CDR3 runs to 14 residues. V lost 7 bases and J 3 bases, leaving 14 bases between the germline ends. The germline V gene encodes CDR1 SGHRS and CDR2 YFSETQ. The CDR3 loop reads CASSRAASYNEQFF. The CDR3 DNA is TGCGCCAGCTCTCGAGCAGCTAGCTACAATGAGCAGTTCTTC.

The rearrangement links TRBV19 to TRBJ2-5, with D maybe TRBD1 (6 bases). The V gene lost 1 base and the J gene lost 2 bases, with 11 bases spanning the gap. The CDR3 extends over 15 amino acids. Germline CDR1 and CDR2: LNHDA and SQIVND (reference sequence). DNA of the CDR3: TGTGCCAGTAGTATAGCGACAGGCTCTCAAGAGACCCAGTACTTC. Protein: CASSIATGSQETQYF.